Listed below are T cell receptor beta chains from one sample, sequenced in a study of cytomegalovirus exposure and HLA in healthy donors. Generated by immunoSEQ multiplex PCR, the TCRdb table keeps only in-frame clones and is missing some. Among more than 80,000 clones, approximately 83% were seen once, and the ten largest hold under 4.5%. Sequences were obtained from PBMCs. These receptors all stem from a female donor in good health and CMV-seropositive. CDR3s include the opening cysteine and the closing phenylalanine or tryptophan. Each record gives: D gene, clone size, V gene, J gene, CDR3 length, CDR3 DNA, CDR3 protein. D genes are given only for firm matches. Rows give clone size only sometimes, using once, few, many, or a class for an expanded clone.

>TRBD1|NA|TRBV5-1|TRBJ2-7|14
TGCGCCAGCAGGCAGGACAGGGGTTTCTACGAGCAGTACTTC
CASRQDRGFYEQYF
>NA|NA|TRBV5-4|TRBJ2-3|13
TGTGCCAGCAGCTTGGGCGGATTAAATACGCAGTATTTT
CASSLGGLNTQYF
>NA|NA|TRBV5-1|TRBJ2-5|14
TGCGCCAGCAGCTTAACGGGATTCCAAGAGACCCAGTACTTC
CASSLTGFQETQYF
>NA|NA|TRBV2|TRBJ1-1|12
TGTGCCAGCCCGCCAGGGTCCTCTGAAGCTTTCTTT
CASPPGSSEAFF
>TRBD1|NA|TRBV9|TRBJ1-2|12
TGTGCCAGCAGCGCAGGGGGTTCTGGCTACACCTTC
CASSAGGSGYTF
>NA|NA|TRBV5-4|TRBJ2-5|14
TGTGCCATCTCATCCCGGGACAAGAAAGAGACCCAGTACTTC
CAISSRDKKETQYF
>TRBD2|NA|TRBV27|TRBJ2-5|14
TGTGCCAGCAGTGGACTAGCGGGCCAAGAGACCCAGTACTTC
CASSGLAGQETQYF
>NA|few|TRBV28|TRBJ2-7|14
TGTGCCAGCATTGAGGGGGACCCCCCTAAGGAGCAGTACTTC
CASIEGDPPKEQYF
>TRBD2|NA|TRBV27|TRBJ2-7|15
TGTGCCAGCAGTTTAGGACTAGCGCAGACCTACAAGCAGTACTTC
CASSLGLAQTYKQYF
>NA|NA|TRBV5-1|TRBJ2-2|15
TGCGCCAGCAGCTTGGGGTCTATGAACACCGGGGAGCTGTTTTTT
CASSLGSMNTGELFF
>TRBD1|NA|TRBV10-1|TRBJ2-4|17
TGCGCCAGCAAGGGACAGGGTGCCGAAATAGCCAAAAACATTCAGTACTTC
CASKGQGAEIAKNIQYF
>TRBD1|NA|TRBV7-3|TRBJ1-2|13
TGTGCCAGCAGCCCAGGGACAGGGTATGGCTACACCTTC
CASSPGTGYGYTF
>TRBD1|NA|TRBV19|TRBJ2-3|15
TGTGCCAGTAGTATAAGGGACAGTAGCACAGATACGCAGTATTTT
CASSIRDSSTDTQYF
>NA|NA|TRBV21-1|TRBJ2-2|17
TGTGCCAGCAGCCCCCGTCGGGAGAGTTTAGACACCGGGGAGCTGTTTTTT
CASSPRRESLDTGELFF
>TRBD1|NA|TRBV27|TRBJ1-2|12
TGTGCCAGCAGCCAGACAGGGGGCCGCTACACCTTC
CASSQTGGRYTF
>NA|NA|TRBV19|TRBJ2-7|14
TGTGCCAGTAGTGTGTGGGGCCTCTTTGGCGAGCAGTACTTC
CASSVWGLFGEQYF
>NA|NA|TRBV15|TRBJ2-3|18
TGTGCCACCAGCAGAGATCAGGAAACGTTCACGGACACAGATACGCAGTATTTT
CATSRDQETFTDTDTQYF
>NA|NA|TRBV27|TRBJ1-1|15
TGTGCCAGCGACGTTACAGGGCGGACGAACACTGAAGCTTTCTTT
CASDVTGRTNTEAFF
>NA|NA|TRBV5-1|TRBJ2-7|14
TGCGCCAGCAGCTTGAAAGGCAGGAACTACGAGCAGTACTTC
CASSLKGRNYEQYF
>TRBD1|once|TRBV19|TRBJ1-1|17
TGTGCCAGTAACCCCCTACCGGGACAGCAACTGAACACTGAAGCTTTCTTT
CASNPLPGQQLNTEAFF
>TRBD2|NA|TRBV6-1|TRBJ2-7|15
TGTGCCAGCCTAAATCTAGCGGGGGGGCCCTACGAGCAGTACTTC
CASLNLAGGPYEQYF
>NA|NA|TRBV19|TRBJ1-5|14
TGTGCCAGTAGTATCCAGGGGCGATGGCAGCCCCAGCATTTT
CASSIQGRWQPQHF
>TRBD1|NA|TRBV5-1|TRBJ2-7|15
TGCGCCAGCAGCTTGGTCATACAGGGGGAGGACGAGCAGTACTTC
CASSLVIQGEDEQYF
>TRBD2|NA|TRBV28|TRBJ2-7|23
TGTGCCAGCAGTTTATCCGGGACAGGGATCCGGGGACTAGCGGGAGGAAACTCCTACGAGCAGTACTTC
CASSLSGTGIRGLAGGNSYEQYF
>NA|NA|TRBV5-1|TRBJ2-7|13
TGCGCCAGCAGCTTGAGCCAGGGCTACGAGCAGTACTTC
CASSLSQGYEQYF
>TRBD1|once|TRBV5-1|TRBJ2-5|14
TGCGCCAGCAGCTGGGACAGGGGGCGGGAGACCCAGTACTTC
CASSWDRGRETQYF
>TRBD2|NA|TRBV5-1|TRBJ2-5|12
TGCGCCAGCGGCGGGGGCCAAGAGACCCAGTACTTC
CASGGGQETQYF
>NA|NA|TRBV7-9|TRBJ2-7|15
TGTGCCAGCAGCGCAGACCCCCGAGGCCAGTACGAGCAGTACTTC
CASSADPRGQYEQYF
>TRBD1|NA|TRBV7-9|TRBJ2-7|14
TGTGCCAGCAGCACGGGACAGGGGGCCTACGAGCAGTACTTC
CASSTGQGAYEQYF
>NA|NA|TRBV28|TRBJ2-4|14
TGTGCCAGCAGCCAGGAGACAGATCCGAACATTCAGTACTTC
CASSQETDPNIQYF
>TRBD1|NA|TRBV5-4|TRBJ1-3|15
TGTGCCAGCAGCTTGTTTCACAGGGGTGGAAACACCATATATTTT
CASSLFHRGGNTIYF
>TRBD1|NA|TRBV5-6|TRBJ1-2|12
TGTGCCTGCAGCCCAGGGGGGTCTGGCTACACCTTC
CACSPGGSGYTF
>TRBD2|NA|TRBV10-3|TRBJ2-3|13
TGTGCCACCGCGGGACTAGCGGGAGATACGCAGTATTTT
CATAGLAGDTQYF
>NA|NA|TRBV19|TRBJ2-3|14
TGTGCCAGTAGTATAGAAGCGTCCGGGGTTACGCAGTATTTT
CASSIEASGVTQYF
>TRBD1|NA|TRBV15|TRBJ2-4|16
TGTGCCACCAGCAGAGAGCGACAGGGGGTTGTAAACATTCAGTACTTC
CATSRERQGVVNIQYF
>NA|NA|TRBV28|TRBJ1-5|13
TGTGCCAGCAGCAGATTGGGCAATCAGCCCCAGCATTTT
CASSRLGNQPQHF
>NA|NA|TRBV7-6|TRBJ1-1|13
TGTGCCAGCAGATCGCTAGGGGGTCCTGAAGCTTTCTTT
CASRSLGGPEAFF
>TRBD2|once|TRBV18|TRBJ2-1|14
TGTGCCAGCTCAGCTCCCGGGAGGGAGAGGTTCCAGTTCTTC
CASSAPGRERFQFF
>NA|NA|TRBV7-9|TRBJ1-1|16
TGTGCCAGCAGCTTAGCGCCCAGGCCTGAAGGCACTGAAGCTTTCTTT
CASSLAPRPEGTEAFF
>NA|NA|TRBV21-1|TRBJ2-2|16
TGTGCCAGCAGCAAAGAGCGCCCGCTAAGTCCCGGGGAGCTGTTTTTT
CASSKERPLSPGELFF
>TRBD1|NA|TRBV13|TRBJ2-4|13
TGTGCCAGCAGTGCCAGGGGGCTGGACATTCAGTACTTC
CASSARGLDIQYF
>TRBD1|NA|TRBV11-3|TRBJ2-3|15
TGTGCCAGCAGCTTGACAGGGTATAACACAGATACGCAGTATTTT
CASSLTGYNTDTQYF
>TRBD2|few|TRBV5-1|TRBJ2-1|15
TGCGCCAGCAGCTACCGACTAGCGGGAATGAATGAGCAGTTCTTC
CASSYRLAGMNEQFF
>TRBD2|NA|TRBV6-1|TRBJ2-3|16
TGTGCCAGCAGTGACGGGACTAGCGGGAGGGCCTTTACGCAGTATTTT
CASSDGTSGRAFTQYF
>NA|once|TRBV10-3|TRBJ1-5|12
TGTGCCATCAGTGCTACAGATCAGCCCCAGCATTTT
CAISATDQPQHF